These 32 T cell receptor beta chains were sequenced from one sample in a study of T cell repertoires in cytomegalovirus infection. TCRdb re-analysed the reads in MiXCR, keeping a single row per CDR3 protein. The sample has around 450,000 distinct CDR3 sequences; approximately 10% are singletons. The sequenced sample consisted of PBMCs. Source of these receptors: a human donor in good health (CMV status not recorded). Some clones in this sample may be carry-over from other donors' samples.

This clonotype was counted many times. The chain has TRBV4-1 and TRBJ1-3; the match to TRBD1 covers 7 bases. The CDR3 covers 14 residues. J was trimmed by 4 bases and V by 4 bases; bases with no gene match: 4. Germline V gene data show CDR1 as MGHRA and CDR2 as YSYEKL. Here the CDR3 DNA reads TGCGCCAGCAGCCGACCGGGACAGGGAAACACCATATATTTT. Translated, it gives CASSRPGQGNTIYF.

The genes are TRBV20-1 and TRBJ2-7, with no clear D. Germline assignment: CDR1 DFQATT and CDR2 SNEGSKA (reference sequence). V was trimmed by 5 bases and J by 3 bases, leaving 14 bases between them. The length of the CDR3 is 13 residues. The CDR3, as DNA: TGCAGTGCTCCCCCTCATGAAAACTACGAGCAGTACTTC. As protein: CSAPPHENYEQYF.

This chain uses TRBV5-4 with TRBJ2-2, with D possibly matching TRBD2 (6 bases). CDR3 size: 16 residues. Germline-derived CDR1 and CDR2 are SGHNT and YYREEE (reference sequence). V was trimmed by 5 bases and J by 0 bases, leaving 14 bases between them. The DNA for the CDR3 is TGTGCCAGCAGGGCGCGGGACGCAGCGAACACCGGGGAGCTGTTTTTT. Translation gives CASRARDAANTGELFF.

The table lists this clonotype with a few counts. The chain joins TRBV2 to TRBJ1-5; D is undetermined. The CDR3 has 15 amino acids. Germline loops: CDR1 SNHLY, CDR2 FYNNEI. Trimming shortened V by 6 bases and J by 0 bases, and 12 bases separated the two germline ends. The DNA of the CDR3 is TGTGCCAGCAGGGTCACAGACCATAGCAATCAGCCCCAGCATTTT. Translated: CASRVTDHSNQPQHF.

This clonotype was recorded many times. The V call is TRBV5-1, the J call TRBJ1-2; 8 bases map to TRBD1. With 4 bases clipped from V and 4 bases from J, the junction kept 6 bases outside the gene matches. Germline CDR1 SGHRS, CDR2 YFSETQ. The CDR3 is 14 residues long. The CDR3 sequence: CASSPGTGLYGYTF. Here the CDR3 DNA reads TGCGCCAGCAGCCCCGGGACAGGCCTCTATGGCTACACCTTC. The whole variable domain, filled in from reference TRBV5-1 and TRBJ1-2, reads KAGVTQTPRYLIKTRGQQVTLSCSPISGHRSVSWYQQTPGQGLQFLFEYFSETQRNKGNFPGRFSGRQFSNSRSEMNVSTLELGDSALYLCASSPGTGLYGYTFGSGTRLTVV.

This clonotype was seen ten or more times. The rearrangement links TRBV7-9 to TRBJ1-5, with D unresolved. The CDR3 spans 13 residues. V was shortened by 5 bases and J by 4 bases, with 9 bases between the two germline ends. Germline V gene sequence: CDR1 SEHNR, CDR2 FQNEAQ (reference sequence). Here the CDR3 reads CASSQTVNQPQHF. CDR3 bases: TGTGCCAGCAGCCAGACCGTAAATCAGCCCCAGCATTTT.

This chain connects TRBV20-1 to TRBJ2-7; the match to TRBD2 covers 9 bases. The V gene end was trimmed by 4 bases and the J gene end by 0 bases; junction bases not matched to a gene: 4. CDR3 length equals 14 residues. Germline values: CDR1 DFQATT, CDR2 SNEGSKA (reference sequence). CDR3 nucleotides: TGCAGTGCTAAAAGCGGGGGGAGCTCCTACGAGCAGTACTTC. This translates into CSAKSGGSSYEQYF.

In this sample, this clonotype turned up a few times. This chain joins TRBV2 and TRBJ1-1; D not resolved. The CDR3 length is 13 residues. Germline CDR1 is SNHLY and CDR2 is FYNNEI. Deletions cut 5 bases from V and 5 bases from J, with 12 bases between. In DNA form, the CDR3 reads TGTGCCAGCAGTAGGTCGCTGGGGACTGAAGCTTTCTTT. Translating gives CASSRSLGTEAFF.

This clonotype was seen a few times. One junction end disagrees with the germline gene, perhaps due to a read error. The chain has TRBV3-1 and TRBJ2-7, with D maybe TRBD1 (6 bases). CDR1 and CDR2 (germline): LGHDT, YNNKEL (reference sequence). The CDR3 has 12 residues. The CDR3 sequence: CATSRGPSEQYF. CDR3 nucleotide sequence: TGTGCCACCAGCAGGGGACCCTCCGAGCAGTACTTC.

The table lists this clonotype with a few counts. The chain employs TRBV10-3 and TRBJ2-5; a possible D gene is TRBD1 (6 bases). This CDR3 has 13 amino acids. Trimming shortened V by 4 bases and J by 2 bases, and 8 bases separated the two germline ends. CDR1 ENHRY and CDR2 SYGVKD come from the germline V gene. The CDR3 loop is CAISGDKQETQYF. CDR3 DNA: TGTGCCATCAGTGGGGACAAGCAAGAGACCCAGTACTTC.

This clonotype was picked up many times. The chain uses TRBV7-2 and TRBJ2-6, with D tentatively TRBD2 (5 bases). From germline, CDR1 is SGHTA and CDR2 FQGNSA. V was trimmed by 3 bases and J by 0 bases, leaving 6 bases between them. The CDR3 totals 15 residues. The CDR3 DNA reads as TGTGCCAGCAGCTTTCGGGGCTCTGGGGCCAACGTCCTGACTTTC. The encoded protein is CASSFRGSGANVLTF.

This clonotype was detected a few times. The chain combines TRBV20-1 with TRBJ2-5, with D unresolved. CDR1 DFQATT and CDR2 SNEGSKA come from the germline V gene (reference sequence). V lost 0 bases, J lost 1 base, and 9 bases lay in between. The CDR3 is made up of 14 amino acids. Written as DNA, the CDR3 is TGCAGTGCTAGAGATGAAAGGGTCCAAGAGACCCAGTACTTC. It translates to CSARDERVQETQYF.

The chain is built from TRBV29-1 and TRBJ2-1, with 10 bases matching TRBD2. The CDR3 length is 14 residues. The V and J ends lost 4 bases and 6 bases, in that order; junction bases with no gene match: 6. Germline V CDR1 and CDR2: SQVTM, ANQGSEA. In DNA, the CDR3 is TGCAGCGTTGGGAGGACTAGCGGAGGCAATGAGCAGTTCTTC. Its translation is CSVGRTSGGNEQFF.

In its sample, this clonotype was seen many times. The CDR3 loop reads CSAGPGTGGYTDTQYF. The DNA of the CDR3 is TGCAGTGCAGGCCCCGGGACAGGGGGTTACACAGATACGCAGTATTTT. The V gene is TRBV20-1, the J gene TRBJ2-3; 11 nucleotides agree with TRBD1. CDR1 is DFQATT and CDR2 is SNEGSKA in the germline V gene (reference sequence). The ends lost 6 bases at V and 2 bases at J; junction bases unmatched: 10. This CDR3 is 16 amino acids long.

This clonotype has just a few counts. V gene TRBV29-1 combines with J gene TRBJ2-2; no reliable D call. This CDR3 region has 13 residues. The germline V gene has CDR1 SQVTM and CDR2 ANQGSEA. Between the trimmed V and J ends, which lost 4 bases and 0 bases, there was a span of 6 bases. The CDR3 DNA is TGCAGCGTTGGACGGGCGAACACCGGGGAGCTGTTTTTT. Translation gives CSVGRANTGELFF.

In regard to this clonotype: At one end the junction does not follow the germline gene, possibly because of a read error. V usage is TRBV5-1 and J usage is TRBJ2-1; 8 bases are shared with TRBD2. This CDR3 spans 17 amino acids. Germline values: CDR1 SGHRS, CDR2 YFSETQ. In nucleotides, the CDR3 is TGCGCCAACAGCACGGGGGGCGGGGGGTCGTCCTACAATGAGCAGTTCTTC. Amino acid sequence: CANSTGGGGSSYNEQFF.

In its sample, this clonotype was seen a few times. The chain has TRBV20-1 and TRBJ2-3; 8 nucleotides agree with TRBD2. V shed 6 bases and J 6 bases; nucleotides not matched to a gene: 11. This CDR3 contains 14 residues. From germline, CDR1 is DFQATT and CDR2 SNEGSKA (reference sequence). The CDR3 loop is CSATPGGGRDTQYF. CDR3 in DNA: TGCAGTGCGACCCCCGGCGGGGGGCGCGATACGCAGTATTTT.

In its sample, this clonotype was seen a few times. CDR3 amino acids: CASGYGQGTGNQPQHF. The CDR3 DNA is TGTGCCAGCGGCTATGGACAGGGAACGGGCAATCAGCCCCAGCATTTT. The chain couples TRBV28 to TRBJ1-5, with 8 nucleotides matching TRBD1. The CDR3 is 16 residues long. After removal of 8 bases from V and 2 bases from J, the junction contained 11 bases not matched to a gene. Germline V gene lookup returns CDR1 MDHEN and CDR2 SYDVKM.

This clonotype was observed many times. The CDR3 bases are TGTGCCAGCAGTTACGGGTTTTACGAAGGCTACACCTTC. This encodes CASSYGFYEGYTF. The chain is built from TRBV6-5 and TRBJ1-2; no clear D gene. Germline loops: CDR1 MNHEY, CDR2 SVGAGI. With 2 bases removed from V and 8 bases from J, the gap between germline ends came to 12 bases. The CDR3 runs to 13 residues.

This clonotype was counted only a few times. The chain carries TRBV24-1 and TRBJ2-2; no clear D. The V and J ends lost 7 bases and 1 base respectively, with 12 bases between them. This CDR3 region has 15 residues. CDR1 is KGHDR and CDR2 is SFDVKD in the germline V gene. The CDR3 bases are TGTGCCACCAGCAGGTCAAGTGGGAACACCGGGGAGCTGTTTTTT. It encodes CATSRSSGNTGELFF.

This clonotype appeared many times. The chain is built from TRBV29-1 and TRBJ2-7; no reliable D call. CDR1 is SQVTM, CDR2 ANQGSEA, per germline. CDR3 length: 13 residues. The ends were cut back, 3 bases at V and 0 bases at J, with 9 bases in the middle. The CDR3 DNA reads as TGCAGCGTTGAGGGTGGGCCCTCCTACGAGCAGTACTTC. Its translation is CSVEGGPSYEQYF.

Points on this clonotype: With a much larger clone just one base away, this may be a read error. V is TRBV2 and J is TRBJ2-1; 10 bases match TRBD2. This CDR3 comprises 16 residues. With 2 bases clipped from V and 2 bases from J, the junction kept 3 bases outside the gene matches. CDR1 is SNHLY, CDR2 FYNNEI, per germline. CDR3 nucleotide sequence: TGTGCCAGCAGTGAAAGAAGCGGGGGGGCCTACAATGAGCAGTTCTTC. Protein sequence: CASSERSGGAYNEQFF.

The rearrangement links TRBV9 to TRBJ2-5; possibly TRBD1 for D (6 bases). CDR3 length equals 15 residues. Trimming removed 2 bases at V and 1 base at J, with 12 bases between. Germline CDR1 and CDR2: SGDLS and YYNGEE. The CDR3 DNA follows: TGTGCCAGCAGCGTCCAGGACAGTTTCCAAGAGACCCAGTACTTC. This sequence encodes CASSVQDSFQETQYF.

This clonotype was observed many times. V and J are TRBV28 and TRBJ2-7; TRBD1 is a possible D gene (6 bases). The germline V and J ends were trimmed by 2 bases and 5 bases, with 13 bases remaining between them. Germline CDR1 is MDHEN and CDR2 is SYDVKM. The CDR3 has 14 amino acids. The CDR3 here is CASSLDQGRNEQYF. CDR3 bases: TGTGCCAGCAGTTTAGACCAGGGGCGCAACGAGCAGTACTTC.

This clonotype has ten or more counts. The V and J genes are TRBV4-1 and TRBJ2-7; 7 bases agree with TRBD2. This CDR3 is 20 amino acids long. Losses at the gene ends were 1 base for V and 5 bases for J; bases not matched to a gene: 23. Per the germline V gene, CDR1 is MGHRA and CDR2 is YSYEKL. CDR3 loop: CASSQANPFQSGILVDEQYF. CDR3 in DNA: TGCGCCAGCAGCCAAGCAAATCCTTTCCAGAGCGGGATTCTAGTGGACGAGCAGTACTTC.

This clonotype was found many times. This chain uses TRBV4-1 with TRBJ1-6; D not certain. Germline values: CDR1 MGHRA, CDR2 YSYEKL. Between the trimmed V and J ends, which lost 3 bases and 9 bases, there was a span of 18 bases. CDR3 length equals 16 residues. The CDR3 DNA reads TGCGCCAGCAGCCACTCTCCGGCCCGGGGTAGTTCACCCCTCCACTTT. Translated: CASSHSPARGSSPLHF.

This clonotype appeared many times. The chain joins TRBV28 to TRBJ2-1; D uncertain. V lost 1 base, J lost 7 bases, and 5 bases lay in between. CDR1 and CDR2 (germline): MDHEN, SYDVKM. This CDR3 is 12 amino acids long. The CDR3 DNA sequence: TGTGCCAGCAGTTTATACCCAAATGAGCAGTTCTTC. This translates into CASSLYPNEQFF. Drawing the rest from reference TRBV28 and TRBJ2-1, the complete variable domain is DVKVTQSSRYLVKRTGEKVFLECVQDMDHENMFWYRQDPGLGLRLIYFSYDVKMKEKGDIPEGYSVSREKKERFSLILESASTNQTSMYLCASSLYPNEQFFGPGTRLTVL.

V and J are TRBV29-1 and TRBJ2-3, with D possibly being TRBD1 (6 bases). This CDR3 has 11 amino acids. Per germline, CDR1 SQVTM and CDR2 ANQGSEA. V dropped 4 bases and J dropped 4 bases, with 6 bases sitting between them. CDR3 sequence reads: CSVGTADTQYF. As DNA, the CDR3 is TGCAGCGTTGGGACAGCAGATACGCAGTATTTT.

This clonotype was seen repeatedly, ten times or more. The chain recombines TRBV27 with TRBJ1-1, with TRBD1 identical over 8 bases. CDR3 length: 15 amino acids. Trimming at V came to 5 bases and at J to 2 bases, leaving 7 bases not matched to a gene. Germline assignment: CDR1 MNHEY and CDR2 SMNVEV (reference sequence). Written as DNA, the CDR3 is TGTGCCAGCAGTCCTCTCGGACAGGGCAACACTGAAGCTTTCTTT. This gives the protein CASSPLGQGNTEAFF.

This clonotype was detected ten times or more. This chain uses TRBV27 with TRBJ1-5, with a possible D match to TRBD1 (6 bases). The CDR3 extends over 14 amino acids. From germline, CDR1 is MNHEY and CDR2 SMNVEV (reference sequence). Trimming left V 6 bases short and J 7 bases short, with 16 bases between. CDR3 region: CASSLTGDGQPQHF. CDR3 DNA sequence: TGTGCCAGCAGCCTGACAGGAGATGGACAGCCCCAGCATTTT.

This clonotype occurred many times. V and J are TRBV2 and TRBJ2-5; 8 bases map to TRBD2. This CDR3 is 17 amino acids long. Per the germline V gene, CDR1 is SNHLY and CDR2 is FYNNEI. V shed 3 bases, J shed 3 bases, and the junction held 12 bases outside the gene matches. DNA of the CDR3: TGTGCCAGCAGTGAGGCGGGCGGGGCAGCGGGAGAAGAGACCCAGTACTTC. Translated: CASSEAGGAAGEETQYF.

This clonotype was counted at least ten times. The chain joins TRBV11-2 to TRBJ2-6; weak D call: TRBD1 (5 bases). CDR1 and CDR2 (germline): SGHAT, FQNNGV. The CDR3 is 18 amino acids. Deletions cut 3 bases from V and 1 base from J, with 16 bases between. The CDR3 DNA follows: TGTGCCAGCAGCTTGCCGACAAGGGGCTTTTCTGGGGCCAACGTCCTGACTTTC. It encodes CASSLPTRGFSGANVLTF.